The 9 T cell receptor beta chains below all came from one sample that was sequenced in a study of blood T cell repertoires in COVID-19. Libraries were prepared by immunoSEQ multiplex PCR; TCRdb keeps only in-frame clonotypes and omits some of them. The sample lists hundreds of thousands of clones, roughly 90% occurring once. The sample taken for sequencing was peripheral blood. All receptors derive from a woman between 65 and 79 years old with COVID-19, enrolled during active disease.

The V gene is TRBV7-2, the J gene TRBJ2-3; TRBD1 might be the D (6 bases). Trimming took 4 bases from V and 0 from J, leaving 11 bases between them. The germline CDR1 and CDR2 sequences are SGHTA and FQGNSA. The CDR3 runs to 15 residues. CDR3 loop: CASSYRVFSTDTQYF. In DNA form, the CDR3 reads TGTGCCAGCAGCTACAGGGTCTTTAGCACAGATACGCAGTATTTT.

The chain employs TRBV30 and TRBJ1-5; the match to TRBD1 covers 10 bases. In germline, CDR1 is GTSNPN, CDR2 SVGIG (reference sequence). CDR3 length: 15 amino acids. The trim removed 1 base at V and 7 bases at J, leaving 7 bases unmatched. The CDR3 DNA reads TGTGCCTGGAGTGCCCGGGACAGGGGTAGACAGCCCCAGCATTTT. This sequence encodes CAWSARDRGRQPQHF.

This chain joins TRBV7-2 and TRBJ2-3; 11 positions agree with TRBD1. Germline V gene data show CDR1 as SGHTA and CDR2 as FQGNSA. V shed 4 bases and J 0 bases; nucleotides not matched to a gene: 3. The CDR3 extends over 16 amino acids. CDR3: CASSSGQGASTDTQYF. The CDR3 DNA follows: TGTGCCAGCAGCTCCGGACAGGGGGCGAGCACAGATACGCAGTATTTT. Combining the CDR3 with reference TRBV7-2 and TRBJ2-3 gives the whole variable domain GAGVSQSPSNKVTEKGKDVELRCDPISGHTALYWYRQSLGQGLEFLIYFQGNSAPDKSGLPSDRFSAERTGGSVSTLTIQRTQQEDSAVYLCASSSGQGASTDTQYFGPGTRLTVL.

This clone has just a few counts. The chain couples TRBV3-1 (or the pseudogene TRBV3-2) to TRBJ2-2; D call uncertain. Germline V gene data show CDR1 as LGHDT and CDR2 as YNNKEL (reference sequence). V lost 1 base, J lost 4 bases, and 10 bases lay in between. This CDR3 has 15 amino acids. Written as DNA, the CDR3 is TGTGCCAGCAGCCAAGTTTCCGCGCTCACCGGGGAGCTGTTTTTT. Translation: CASSQVSALTGELFF.

This chain uses TRBV5-6 with TRBJ1-2; 7 positions match TRBD1. Germline trimming cut 2 bases from V and 3 bases from J; bases unmatched to any gene: 4. Germline V lookup: CDR1 SGHDT, CDR2 YYEEEE. This CDR3 has 14 residues. The CDR3 coding sequence is TGTGCCAGCAGCTTTGGACAGGCTCACTATGGCTACACCTTC. It is translated as CASSFGQAHYGYTF.

The chain combines TRBV19 with TRBJ1-6, with a weak D call TRBD1 (5 bases). Germline V gene lookup returns CDR1 LNHDA and CDR2 SQIVND (reference sequence). This CDR3 contains 15 residues. V was trimmed by 7 bases and J by 7 bases, leaving 17 bases between them. DNA for the CDR3: TGTGCCAGTACACAAGGGGCAGTCAGGAATTCACCCCTCCACTTT. Translating gives CASTQGAVRNSPLHF.

Worth noting for this clone: Other DNA sequences within the sample encode an identical CDR3. This chain joins TRBV5-1 and TRBJ1-3, with D maybe TRBD1 (6 bases). Trimming stripped 0 bases from V and 4 bases from J, with 8 bases between. The CDR3 is 14 residues long. In germline, CDR1 is SGHRS, CDR2 YFSETQ. The CDR3 sequence is CASSLGGQGNTIYF. For the CDR3, the DNA is TGCGCCAGCAGCTTGGGGGGGCAAGGAAACACCATATATTTT.

The V gene is TRBV2, the J gene TRBJ1-2; 7 bases are a match to TRBD1. V gave up 7 bases and J gave up 8 bases; unmatched junction bases: 10. The CDR3 is 13 residues long. Germline V gene lookup returns CDR1 SNHLY and CDR2 FYNNEI. As DNA, the CDR3 is TGTGCCAGCACCTTGACAGGGCCTAGCGGCTACACCTTC. Its translation is CASTLTGPSGYTF.

Here the CDR3 reads CSVGLQGGGTQYF. As DNA, the CDR3 is TGCAGCGTTGGCTTACAGGGCGGGGGGACCCAGTACTTC. The chain combines TRBV29-1 with TRBJ2-5; a possible D gene is TRBD2 (7 bases). Trimming removed 4 bases from V and 7 bases from J, with 16 bases in between. Germline CDR1 is SQVTM and CDR2 is ANQGSEA. There are 13 residues in the CDR3.